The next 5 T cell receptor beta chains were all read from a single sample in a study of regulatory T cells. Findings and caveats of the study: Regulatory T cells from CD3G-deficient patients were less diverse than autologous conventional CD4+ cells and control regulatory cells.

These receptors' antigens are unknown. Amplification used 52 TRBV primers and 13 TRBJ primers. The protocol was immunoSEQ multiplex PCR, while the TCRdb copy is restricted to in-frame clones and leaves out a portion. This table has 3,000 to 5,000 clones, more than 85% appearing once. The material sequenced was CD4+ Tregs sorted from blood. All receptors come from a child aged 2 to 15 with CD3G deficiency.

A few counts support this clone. CDR3 coding DNA: TGTGCCATCAGCCCTAACTCCTACGAGCAGTACTTC. This translates into CAISPNSYEQYF. The chain uses TRBV10-3 and TRBJ2-7; D unclear. The germline V gene has CDR1 ENHRY and CDR2 SYGVKD. The CDR3 loop spans 12 amino acids. Between the trimmed V and J ends, which lost 6 bases and 0 bases, there was a span of 6 bases.

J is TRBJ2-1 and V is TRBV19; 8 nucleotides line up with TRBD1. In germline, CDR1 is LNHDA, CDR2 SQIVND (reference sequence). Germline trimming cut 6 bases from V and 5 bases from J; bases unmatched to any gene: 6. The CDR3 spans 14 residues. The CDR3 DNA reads TGTGCCAGTAGACGACAGGGGTCCCACAATGAGCAGTTCTTC. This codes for CASRRQGSHNEQFF.

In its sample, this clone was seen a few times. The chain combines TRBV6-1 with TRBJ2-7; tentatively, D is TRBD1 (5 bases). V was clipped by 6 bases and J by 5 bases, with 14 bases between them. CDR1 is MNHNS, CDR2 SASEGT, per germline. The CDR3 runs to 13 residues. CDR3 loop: CASRDTGGHEQYF. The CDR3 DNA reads TGTGCCAGCAGAGACACAGGTGGCCACGAGCAGTACTTC.

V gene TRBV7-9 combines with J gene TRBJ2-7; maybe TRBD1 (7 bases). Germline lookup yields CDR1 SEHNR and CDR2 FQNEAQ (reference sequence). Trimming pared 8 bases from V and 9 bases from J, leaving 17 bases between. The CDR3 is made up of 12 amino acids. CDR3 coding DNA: TGTGCCAGCGGTGACAGGGACTGGGGGCAGTACTTC. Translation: CASGDRDWGQYF. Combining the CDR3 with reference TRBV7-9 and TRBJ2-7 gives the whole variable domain DTGVSQNPRHKITKRGQNVTFRCDPISEHNRLYWYRQTLGQGPEFLTYFQNEAQLEKSRLLSDRFSAERPKGSFSTLEIQRTEQGDSAMYLCASGDRDWGQYFGPGTRLTVT.

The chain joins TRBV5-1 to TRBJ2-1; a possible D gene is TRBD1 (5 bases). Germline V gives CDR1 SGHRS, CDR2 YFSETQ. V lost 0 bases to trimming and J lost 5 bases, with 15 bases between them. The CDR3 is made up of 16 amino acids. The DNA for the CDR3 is TGCGCCAGCAGCTTGGGGCAGGGATTCTCTCACAATGAGCAGTTCTTC. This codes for CASSLGQGFSHNEQFF.